This T cell receptor beta chain was sequenced for a study of blood T cell repertoires in COVID-19. Study details: PBMCs, B-cell-depleted T cells, or T cells provided the cDNA or gDNA that made up the material.

Germline V gene data show CDR1 as PRHDT and CDR2 as FYEKMQ (reference sequence). V lost 11 bases and J lost 4, with 14 bases in between. The CDR3 is 13 amino acids. The data were produced by immunoSEQ multiplex PCR, yet TCRdb's version contains in-frame clones alone and is incomplete. Among around 120,000 clones listed, roughly 90% were seen once. The chain employs TRBV13 and TRBJ1-4; D remains unclear. The sequenced material came from peripheral blood. The sequence derives from a man aged 45 to 65 with active COVID-19. CDR3: CACGGRNNEKLFF. CDR3 DNA: TGTGCCTGCGGAGGGCGGAATAATGAAAAACTGTTTTTT.